The 27 T cell receptor beta chains presented below share a single source sample, sequenced in a study of cytomegalovirus exposure and HLA in healthy donors. 60 Vbeta and 13 Jbeta primers were used in PCR. The table came from immunoSEQ multiplex PCR; TCRdb's copy has only in-frame clones and leaves some out. Found here are hundreds of thousands of clones, more than 55% of them singletons; the top ten hold 2% to 2.5%. The specimen sequenced was PBMCs. The receptors derive from a female donor in good health and CMV-seronegative.

The CDR3 here is CASSLSPGLSYEQYF. As DNA, the CDR3 is TGTGCCAGCAGTTTATCGCCGGGATTGAGCTACGAGCAGTACTTC. The J gene is TRBJ2-7, the V gene TRBV28; D perhaps matches TRBD2 (5 bases). V was cut by 1 base and J by 3 bases, with 13 bases left in between. The CDR3 is 15 amino acids. CDR1 and CDR2 from the germline V gene are MDHEN and SYDVKM.

The chain recombines TRBV7-9 with TRBJ1-1; D unclear. This CDR3 contains 13 residues. V dropped 4 bases and J dropped 7 bases, with 13 bases sitting between them. From germline, CDR1 is SEHNR and CDR2 FQNEAQ (reference sequence). The CDR3: CASSSPVNYEAFF. CDR3 DNA: TGTGCCAGCAGCTCGCCGGTCAATTATGAAGCTTTCTTT.

The chain couples TRBV19 to TRBJ1-6, with unresolved D. The CDR3 extends over 16 amino acids. The V end was cut by 5 bases, the J end by 6 bases, with 17 bases between. Germline V gene sequence: CDR1 LNHDA, CDR2 SQIVND (reference sequence). CDR3 DNA sequence: TGTGCCAGTAGTTATAGTTCGACGCGGCTTAATTCACCCCTCCACTTT. This gives the protein CASSYSSTRLNSPLHF.

The chain recombines TRBV5-1 with TRBJ2-5, with D possibly being TRBD2 (5 bases). The CDR3 is made up of 15 amino acids. With 4 bases removed from V and 5 bases from J, the gap between germline ends came to 18 bases. In germline, CDR1 is SGHRS, CDR2 YFSETQ. The CDR3 loop is CASSQELVGGETQYF. The CDR3 coding sequence is TGCGCCAGCAGCCAAGAACTAGTGGGTGGGGAGACCCAGTACTTC.

This clone was picked up a small number of times. The chain uses TRBV19 and TRBJ1-3; D may be TRBD1 (5 bases). V lost 5 bases and J 3 bases, leaving 11 bases between the germline ends. CDR1 and CDR2 from the germline V gene are LNHDA and SQIVND (reference sequence). This CDR3 spans 14 amino acids. The CDR3 here is CASSPAGFGNTIYF. The CDR3 DNA reads TGTGCCAGTAGTCCCGCAGGGTTTGGAAACACCATATATTTT.

The J gene is TRBJ2-7, the V gene TRBV4-1, with 9 bases identical to TRBD2. Germline loops: CDR1 MGHRA, CDR2 YSYEKL. With V trimmed by 1 base and J by 2 bases, 6 bases remained unmatched. The CDR3 is 16 amino acids. The CDR3 DNA follows: TGCGCCAGCAGCCAAGTTCTTGCGGGAGGGCCCTACGAGCAGTACTTC. Protein sequence: CASSQVLAGGPYEQYF.

This clone has only a few counts. This chain connects TRBV5-6 to TRBJ1-1, with D tentatively TRBD1 (6 bases). With 4 bases removed from V and 1 base from J, the gap between germline ends came to 11 bases. Germline V lookup: CDR1 SGHDT, CDR2 YYEEEE. CDR3 length: 14 residues. In nucleotides, the CDR3 is TGTGCCAGCAGCCACAGGGCTGGGAACACTGAAGCTTTCTTT. Protein: CASSHRAGNTEAFF.

This clone turned up a few times. The chain couples TRBV9 to TRBJ2-1, with D possibly matching TRBD1 (6 bases). Per germline, CDR1 SGDLS and CDR2 YYNGEE. Trimming took off 0 bases at V and 9 bases at J, with 7 bases between the two ends. This CDR3 region has 12 residues. In nucleotides, the CDR3 is TGTGCCAGCAGCGTAGTAGGGGGTGAGCAGTTCTTC. This translates into CASSVVGGEQFF.

V and J are TRBV6-1 and TRBJ2-5, with a possible D match to TRBD2 (6 bases). V lost 4 bases to trimming and J lost 4 bases, with 22 bases between them. The germline V gene has CDR1 MNHNS and CDR2 SASEGT. CDR3 length: 17 residues. This chain's CDR3 is CASSGESGHHRGETQYF. CDR3 coding DNA: TGTGCCAGCAGTGGGGAGAGCGGGCACCACCGTGGAGAGACCCAGTACTTC.

V usage is TRBV6-5 and J usage is TRBJ2-3, with 7 bases matching TRBD2. V was clipped by 0 bases and J by 1 base; unmatched bases: 4. CDR1 MNHEY and CDR2 SVGAGI come from the germline V gene. This CDR3 has 16 amino acids. CDR3 in amino acids: CASSYSIAGGTDTQYF. The CDR3 coding sequence is TGTGCCAGCAGTTACTCGATCGCGGGGGGCACAGATACGCAGTATTTT.

The rearrangement joins TRBV18 to TRBJ2-2; D unclear. CDR3 length: 16 amino acids. The V and J ends lost 2 bases and 0 bases respectively, with 10 bases between them. Germline values: CDR1 KGHSH, CDR2 LQKENI. CDR3 in amino acids: CASSPFYTANTGELFF. CDR3 sequence (DNA): TGTGCCAGCTCACCATTTTATACAGCGAACACCGGGGAGCTGTTTTTT.

V usage is TRBV21-1 and J usage is TRBJ2-7; the table's D call, TRBD1, has no DNA check behind it. TRBV21-1 is described as a pseudogene. This CDR3 comprises 19 residues. The CDR3 loop is CASSMDGDRVEEDPYEQYF. In DNA form, the CDR3 reads TGTGCCAGCAGCATGGATGGGGACAGGGTAGAAGAGGACCCCTACGAGCAGTACTTC.

The CDR3 DNA follows: TGTGCCAGCAGCCGCTACCTAGCGGGAGTATCCTACGAGCAGTACTTC. Residues: CASSRYLAGVSYEQYF. The genes are TRBV11-2 and TRBJ2-7; TRBD2 agrees at 10 bases. Germline CDR1 reads SGHAT; CDR2 reads FQNNGV. Trimming removed 5 bases from V and 1 base from J; junction bases left unmatched: 8. This CDR3 contains 16 residues.

The rearrangement links TRBV6-1 to TRBJ1-2, with a tentative D call TRBD1 (6 bases). The germline CDR1 and CDR2 sequences are MNHNS and SASEGT. V was clipped by 4 bases and J by 8 bases, with 17 bases between them. This CDR3 comprises 14 residues. The CDR3 nucleotides read TGTGCCAGCAGTGTAGATGGCAGGGGCTACGGCTACACCTTC. Translated: CASSVDGRGYGYTF.

The V call is TRBV7-8, the J call TRBJ2-5, with D perhaps matching TRBD2 (5 bases). This CDR3 has 14 amino acids. Germline CDR1 is SGHVS and CDR2 is FQNEAQ. Trimming left V 2 bases short and J 11 bases short, with 18 bases between. DNA for the CDR3: TGTGCCAGCAGCTTAACGGACGGGGTGGGAGAGCAGTACTTC. It encodes CASSLTDGVGEQYF.

The count of this clone is one. The chain uses TRBV7-2 and TRBJ2-5; TRBD1 is a possible D gene (5 bases). Germline V gene lookup returns CDR1 SGHTA and CDR2 FQGNSA. The V end was cut by 6 bases, the J end by 2 bases, with 10 bases between. The CDR3 spans 13 residues. The CDR3 nucleotides read TGTGCCAGCAGTCTCCAGGGACAAGAGACCCAGTACTTC. As protein: CASSLQGQETQYF. The full variable domain, with the rest looked up from reference TRBV7-2 and TRBJ2-5, is GAGVSQSPSNKVTEKGKDVELRCDPISGHTALYWYRQSLGQGLEFLIYFQGNSAPDKSGLPSDRFSAERTGGSVSTLTIQRTQQEDSAVYLCASSLQGQETQYFGPGTRLLVL.

Comments on this clone: Other nucleotide sequences from this sample produce the same CDR3. The chain joins TRBV5-1 to TRBJ1-1; unclear D gene. With 1 base removed from V and 1 base from J, the gap between germline ends came to 5 bases. This CDR3 contains 13 residues. The V gene's germline CDR1 is SGHRS and CDR2 YFSETQ. For the CDR3, the DNA is TGCGCCAGCAGCTTGCAGGAGAACACTGAAGCTTTCTTT. Protein: CASSLQENTEAFF.

This chain joins TRBV15 and TRBJ2-5; TRBD2 matches 7 bases. Germline V gene lookup returns CDR1 LNHNV and CDR2 YYDKDF (reference sequence). J gave up 5 bases and V 6 bases, and 9 bases lay outside the gene matches. The length of the CDR3 is 14 residues. The CDR3 spells CATREGGSPETQYF. The CDR3 nucleotides read TGTGCCACCAGGGAGGGCGGGAGCCCGGAGACCCAGTACTTC.

This chain links TRBV30 with TRBJ2-6, with 10 positions matching TRBD1. Germline V gene data show CDR1 as GTSNPN and CDR2 as SVGIG (reference sequence). The trim removed 4 bases at V and 2 bases at J, leaving 8 bases unmatched. The CDR3 length is 17 residues. The CDR3 spells CAWTLGQGKPGANVLTF. In nucleotides, the CDR3 is TGTGCCTGGACCCTGGGACAGGGGAAACCTGGGGCCAACGTCCTGACTTTC.

The chain carries TRBV28 and TRBJ2-7; 8 bases agree with TRBD1. J gave up 7 bases and V 6 bases, and 14 bases lay outside the gene matches. The germline V gene has CDR1 MDHEN and CDR2 SYDVKM. This CDR3 comprises 15 residues. The CDR3 region is CASRLLQGALGEQYF. In nucleotides, the CDR3 is TGTGCCAGCAGATTACTCCAGGGGGCTCTAGGTGAGCAGTACTTC. The variable domain in full, completed from reference TRBV28 and TRBJ2-7, reads DVKVTQSSRYLVKRTGEKVFLECVQDMDHENMFWYRQDPGLGLRLIYFSYDVKMKEKGDIPEGYSVSREKKERFSLILESASTNQTSMYLCASRLLQGALGEQYFGPGTRLTVT.

The chain employs TRBV6-1 and TRBJ2-5; 8 nucleotides agree with TRBD2. The CDR3 spans 14 residues. Germline CDR1 is MNHNS and CDR2 is SASEGT. Losses at the gene ends were 2 bases for V and 5 bases for J; bases not matched to a gene: 4. CDR3 DNA sequence: TGTGCCAGCAGTGAAAGCGGGGGCGAGGAGACCCAGTACTTC. Its protein is CASSESGGEETQYF.

A few counts support this clone. This chain uses TRBV5-1 with TRBJ2-7, with 8 bases lining up with TRBD1. J was trimmed by 5 bases and V by 0 bases; bases with no gene match: 7. The CDR3 has 15 residues. Per the germline V gene, CDR1 is SGHRS and CDR2 is YFSETQ. In DNA form, the CDR3 reads TGCGCCAGCAGCTTGGAGGACAGGGTCGGCCACGAGCAGTACTTC. Translated, it gives CASSLEDRVGHEQYF.

The chain is built from TRBV5-1 and TRBJ2-5; D may be TRBD2 (7 bases). Per the germline V gene, CDR1 is SGHRS and CDR2 is YFSETQ. CDR3 size: 15 residues. Trimming removed 6 bases at V and 3 bases at J, with 18 bases between. The CDR3 here is CASTPGGRGKETQYF. CDR3 DNA: TGCGCCAGCACTCCGGGGGGTAGGGGGAAAGAGACCCAGTACTTC.

This clone was detected only a few times. The chain links TRBV5-1 to TRBJ2-7; D is undetermined. CDR3 length: 13 residues. V lost 1 base, J lost 7 bases, and 12 bases lay in between. The germline V gene encodes CDR1 SGHRS and CDR2 YFSETQ. CDR3 in amino acids: CASSLQAPWEQYF. CDR3 nucleotides: TGCGCCAGCAGCTTGCAAGCCCCGTGGGAGCAGTACTTC.

For this clone: One end of the junction does not line up with germline, which may come from a read error. This chain links TRBV7-9 with TRBJ2-7, with D perhaps matching TRBD1 or TRBD2 (7 bases each). Germline loops: CDR1 SEHNR, CDR2 FQNEAQ (reference sequence). CDR3 length: 16 amino acids. The chain's CDR3 is CSSSLGGGSTLYEQYF. The CDR3 DNA reads as TGTTCCAGCAGCTTAGGGGGCGGGAGCACTCTGTACGAGCAGTACTTC.

The chain combines TRBV15 with TRBJ1-1; TRBD1 agrees at 11 bases. The trim removed 7 bases at V and 3 bases at J, leaving 4 bases unmatched. CDR1 and CDR2 from the germline V gene are LNHNV and YYDKDF (reference sequence). This CDR3 region has 14 residues. CDR3 protein: CATKSDRGHTEAFF. Here the CDR3 DNA reads TGTGCCACCAAATCGGACAGGGGGCACACTGAAGCTTTCTTT.

This clone appeared once. The J gene is TRBJ1-1, the V gene TRBV18; 7 bases are a match to TRBD1. The CDR3 length is 15 residues. J lost 0 bases, V lost 4 bases, and 5 bases had no gene match. Germline V lookup: CDR1 KGHSH, CDR2 LQKENI. The CDR3 nucleotides are TGTGCCAGCTCACTAACAGGGGACATGAACACTGAAGCTTTCTTT. It yields the protein CASSLTGDMNTEAFF.